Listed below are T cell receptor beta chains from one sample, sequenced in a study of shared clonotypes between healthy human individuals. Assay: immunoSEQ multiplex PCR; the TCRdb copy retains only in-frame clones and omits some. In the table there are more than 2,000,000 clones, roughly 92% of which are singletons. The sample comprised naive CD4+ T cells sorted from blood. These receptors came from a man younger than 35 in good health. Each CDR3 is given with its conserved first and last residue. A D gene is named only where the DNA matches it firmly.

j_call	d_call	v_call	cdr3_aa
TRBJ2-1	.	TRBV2	CASTLKGPLGSYNEQFF
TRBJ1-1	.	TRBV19	CASSIVSGNTEAFF
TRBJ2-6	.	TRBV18	CASSPPGVTFSGANVLTF
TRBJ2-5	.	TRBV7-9	CASSQSRAYQETQYF
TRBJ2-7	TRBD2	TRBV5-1	CASSLDSGSSYEQYF
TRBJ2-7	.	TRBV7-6	CASSLGPATAGHEQYF
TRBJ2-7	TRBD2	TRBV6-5	CASTGEGGRYEQYF
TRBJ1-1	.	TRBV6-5	CATERNTEAFF
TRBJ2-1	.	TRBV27	CASSLYGGRNNEQFF
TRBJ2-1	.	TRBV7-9	CASSLGQGRLLGNEQFF
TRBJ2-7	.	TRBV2	CASSDWTDYEQYF
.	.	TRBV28	CATYRGATTYEQYF
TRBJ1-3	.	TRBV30	CAWGAGVTIYF